Only one count was recorded for the clone carrying this TCR beta chain. V was trimmed by 6 bases and J by 4 bases, leaving 14 bases between them. Germline V CDR1 and CDR2: MDHEN, SYDVKM. The length of the CDR3 is 14 residues. MiXCR was run by TCRdb on the RT-PCR reads, yielding one entry per CDR3 protein. The sample holds 160,000 or so distinct CDR3 sequences, 20% to 25% seen once. The entry originates in a study of patients and donors after allogeneic stem cell transplantation. Sequencing input: blood, either unsorted or a sorted T cell fraction (not recorded which). V gene TRBV28 combines with J gene TRBJ2-3; TRBD1 might be the D (5 bases). This clonotype originated in a human donor who was either an allogeneic HSCT recipient or a stem cell or donor lymphocyte infusion donor (not recorded which). It is not recorded whose cells these are; they may come from a transplant donor. The CDR3, as DNA: TGTGCCAGCAGCCCAGGGTACAGCGCAGATACGCAGTATTTT. Its translation: CASSPGYSADTQYF.